These T cell receptor beta chains were read from a single sample in a study of blood T cell repertoires in COVID-19. Sequencing used immunoSEQ multiplex PCR; TCRdb keeps in-frame clones, though not all of them. Of fewer than 120,000 clones detected, 70% to 90% appear once; the ten largest clones hold 4.5% to 5%. The sequencing sample was made of peripheral blood. The origin of the receptors is a human donor in a cohort sampled during active COVID-19. The CDR3 runs from the conserved cysteine through the conserved F or W. A D gene is named only where the DNA matches it firmly. Size values are once, few and many counts, or a class for expanded clones, and some rows have none.

cdr3_nt: TGTGCCACCAGCAGAGGGGACAGGGCCGCAACTAATGAAAAACTGTTTTTT
cdr3_aa: CATSRGDRAATNEKLFF
d_call: TRBD1
j_call: TRBJ1-4
clone_size: -
v_call: TRBV15

cdr3_nt: TGCAGCGTTCGAGTTAATGAGCAGTTCTTC
cdr3_aa: CSVRVNEQFF
d_call: -
j_call: TRBJ2-1
clone_size: -
v_call: TRBV29-1

cdr3_nt: TGTGCCAGCAGGAGACTAGCGGGGGGCTATGAGCAGTTCTTC
cdr3_aa: CASRRLAGGYEQFF
d_call: TRBD2
j_call: TRBJ2-1
clone_size: -
v_call: TRBV6-5

cdr3_nt: TGTGCCAGCAGCCGTAGCGGCGCCCCAGATACGCAGTATTTT
cdr3_aa: CASSRSGAPDTQYF
d_call: -
j_call: TRBJ2-3
clone_size: -
v_call: TRBV3-1/TRBV3-2

cdr3_nt: TGTGCCAGCATAGAGCGGGGGGGTTTTGTTGATACGCAGTATTTT
cdr3_aa: CASIERGGFVDTQYF
d_call: TRBD2
j_call: TRBJ2-3
clone_size: -
v_call: TRBV5-4

cdr3_nt: TGCAGCGTTACCCGGCGGACAGGGGGTGAAGCTTTCTTT
cdr3_aa: CSVTRRTGGEAFF
d_call: TRBD1
j_call: TRBJ1-1
clone_size: -
v_call: TRBV29-1

cdr3_nt: TGTGCCAGCAGAGAAACTAGCGGGATCCCCTACGAGCAGTACTTC
cdr3_aa: CASRETSGIPYEQYF
d_call: TRBD2
j_call: TRBJ2-7
clone_size: once
v_call: TRBV2

cdr3_nt: TGCGCCAGCAGCTTGGTGTCAGGGGCCTCCACAGATACGCAGTATTTT
cdr3_aa: CASSLVSGASTDTQYF
d_call: -
j_call: TRBJ2-3
clone_size: once
v_call: TRBV5-1

cdr3_nt: TGTGCCAGCAGCTCCCAGCGGGAGTGGGGCAATGAGCAGTTCTTC
cdr3_aa: CASSSQREWGNEQFF
d_call: TRBD2
j_call: TRBJ2-1
clone_size: -
v_call: TRBV11-2

cdr3_nt: TGTGCCAGCAGCAGGTCCGGACCTGGGAGTGAAAAACTGTTTTTT
cdr3_aa: CASSRSGPGSEKLFF
d_call: -
j_call: TRBJ1-4
clone_size: -
v_call: TRBV3-1/TRBV3-2

cdr3_nt: TGCGCCAGCAGCCTACCCACGGGCAGGGCCAATGAAAAACTGTTTTTT
cdr3_aa: CASSLPTGRANEKLFF
d_call: -
j_call: TRBJ1-4
clone_size: -
v_call: TRBV5-1

cdr3_nt: TGTGCCAGCAGCTTAGATCTGGGGAGGCAGACCCAGTACTTC
cdr3_aa: CASSLDLGRQTQYF
d_call: -
j_call: TRBJ2-5
clone_size: -
v_call: TRBV11-2

cdr3_nt: TGTGCCAGCAGTTTAGCGCACAGCACAGATACGCAGTATTTT
cdr3_aa: CASSLAHSTDTQYF
d_call: -
j_call: TRBJ2-3
clone_size: -
v_call: TRBV5-8

cdr3_nt: TGTGCCAGCAGTGACGGGGGGGCGCGCAATGAGCAGTTCTTC
cdr3_aa: CASSDGGARNEQFF
d_call: TRBD2
j_call: TRBJ2-1
clone_size: -
v_call: TRBV11-3

cdr3_nt: TGTGCCAGCAGTTTACAGTCGAACACTGAAGCTTTCTTT
cdr3_aa: CASSLQSNTEAFF
d_call: -
j_call: TRBJ1-1
clone_size: few
v_call: TRBV12-3/TRBV12-4

cdr3_nt: TGTGCCAGCTCACCGTTAACAGGGGCCACAGATACGCAGTATTTT
cdr3_aa: CASSPLTGATDTQYF
d_call: TRBD1
j_call: TRBJ2-3
clone_size: -
v_call: TRBV4-2

cdr3_nt: TGTGCCAGCAGCTTGACTAGCGGGAATCACGAGCAGTACTTC
cdr3_aa: CASSLTSGNHEQYF
d_call: TRBD2
j_call: TRBJ2-7
clone_size: -
v_call: TRBV7-3

cdr3_nt: TGTGCCAGCAGGGCCGGGACAGGGCTCAACTATGGCTACACCTTC
cdr3_aa: CASRAGTGLNYGYTF
d_call: TRBD1
j_call: TRBJ1-2
clone_size: -
v_call: TRBV6-5

cdr3_nt: TGCGCCAGCAGGAGACCGGGACAGGGGAACTATGGCTACACCTTC
cdr3_aa: CASRRPGQGNYGYTF
d_call: TRBD1
j_call: TRBJ1-2
clone_size: -
v_call: TRBV5-1

cdr3_nt: TGTGCCAGCAGTTTAGGGACAGGAAGCTCCTACGAGCAGTACTTC
cdr3_aa: CASSLGTGSSYEQYF
d_call: TRBD1
j_call: TRBJ2-7
clone_size: -
v_call: TRBV28

cdr3_nt: TGCAGCGTTGAAGGGATGAGCGGGAGCCCAGATACGCAGTATTTT
cdr3_aa: CSVEGMSGSPDTQYF
d_call: TRBD2
j_call: TRBJ2-3
clone_size: -
v_call: TRBV29-1

cdr3_nt: TGTGCCACCAGTGATACCGACAGGTTTAGTGGCTACACCTTC
cdr3_aa: CATSDTDRFSGYTF
d_call: -
j_call: TRBJ1-2
clone_size: -
v_call: TRBV24-1